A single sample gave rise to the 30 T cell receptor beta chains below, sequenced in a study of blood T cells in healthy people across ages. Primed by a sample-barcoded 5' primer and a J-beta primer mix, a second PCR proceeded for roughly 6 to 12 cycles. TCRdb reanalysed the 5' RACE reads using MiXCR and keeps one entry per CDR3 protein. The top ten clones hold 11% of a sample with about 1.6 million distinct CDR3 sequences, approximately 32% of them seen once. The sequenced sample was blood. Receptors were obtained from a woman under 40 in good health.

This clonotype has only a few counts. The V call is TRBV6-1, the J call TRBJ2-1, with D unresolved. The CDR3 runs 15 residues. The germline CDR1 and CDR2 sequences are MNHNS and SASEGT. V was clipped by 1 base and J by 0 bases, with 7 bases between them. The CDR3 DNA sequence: TGTGCCAGCAGTGAAGACTTCCGCTCCTACAATGAGCAGTTCTTC. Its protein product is CASSEDFRSYNEQFF.

This CDR3 is CSAIQGREETQYF. The CDR3 DNA reads TGCAGTGCCATTCAGGGTCGCGAGGAGACCCAGTACTTC. The genes are TRBV20-1 and TRBJ2-5, with a weak D call TRBD1 (5 bases). Deletions cut 6 bases from V and 5 bases from J, with 16 bases between. CDR1 DFQATT and CDR2 SNEGSKA come from the germline V gene (reference sequence). This CDR3 comprises 13 residues.

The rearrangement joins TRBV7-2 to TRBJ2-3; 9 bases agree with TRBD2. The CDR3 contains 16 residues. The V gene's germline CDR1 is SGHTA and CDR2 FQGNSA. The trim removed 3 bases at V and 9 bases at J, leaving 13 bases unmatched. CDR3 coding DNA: TGTGCCAGCAGCTTTCCGCTCCTAGCGGGGTCGGGGACGCAGTATTTT. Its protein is CASSFPLLAGSGTQYF.

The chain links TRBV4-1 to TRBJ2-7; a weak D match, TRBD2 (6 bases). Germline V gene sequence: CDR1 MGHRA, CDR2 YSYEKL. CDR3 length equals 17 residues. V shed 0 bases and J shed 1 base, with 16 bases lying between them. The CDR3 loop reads CASSQDGVSGTSYEQYF. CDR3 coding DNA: TGCGCCAGCAGCCAAGATGGGGTTAGCGGAACGTCCTACGAGCAGTACTTC.

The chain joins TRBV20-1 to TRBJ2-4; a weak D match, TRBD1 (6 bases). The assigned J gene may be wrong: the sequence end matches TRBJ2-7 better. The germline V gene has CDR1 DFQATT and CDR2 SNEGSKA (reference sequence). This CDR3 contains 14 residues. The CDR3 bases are TGCAGTGCTTCAACAGGGAATCGTCGTTACGAGCAGTACTTC. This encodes CSASTGNRRYEQYF.

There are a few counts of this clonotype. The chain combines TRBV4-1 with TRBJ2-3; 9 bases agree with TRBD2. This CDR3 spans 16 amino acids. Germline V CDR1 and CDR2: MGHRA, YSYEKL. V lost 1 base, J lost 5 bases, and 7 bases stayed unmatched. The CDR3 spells CASSQVGGGALDTQYF. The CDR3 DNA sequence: TGCGCCAGCAGCCAAGTCGGCGGGGGGGCCTTAGATACGCAGTATTTT.

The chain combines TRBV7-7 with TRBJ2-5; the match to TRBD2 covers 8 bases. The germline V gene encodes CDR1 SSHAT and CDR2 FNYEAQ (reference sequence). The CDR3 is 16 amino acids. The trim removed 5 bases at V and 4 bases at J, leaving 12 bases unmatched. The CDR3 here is CASSRPGASGPETQYF. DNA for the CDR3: TGTGCCAGCAGCCGCCCGGGGGCTAGCGGGCCAGAGACCCAGTACTTC.

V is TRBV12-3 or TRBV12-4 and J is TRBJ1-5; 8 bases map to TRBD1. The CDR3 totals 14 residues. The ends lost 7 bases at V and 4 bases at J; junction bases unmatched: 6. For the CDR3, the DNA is TGTGCCAGCATAGGAACAGGGGGAAATCAGCCCCAGCATTTT. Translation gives CASIGTGGNQPQHF.

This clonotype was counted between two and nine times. DNA for the CDR3: TGTGCCAGCAGTTTTCCCGGGACTAGCGCCTACGAGCAGTACTTC. Translating gives CASSFPGTSAYEQYF. The genes are TRBV28 and TRBJ2-7; 10 bases fit TRBD2. CDR1 and CDR2 (germline): MDHEN, SYDVKM. The CDR3 runs 15 residues. The V gene end was trimmed by 3 bases and the J gene end by 2 bases; junction bases not matched to a gene: 4.

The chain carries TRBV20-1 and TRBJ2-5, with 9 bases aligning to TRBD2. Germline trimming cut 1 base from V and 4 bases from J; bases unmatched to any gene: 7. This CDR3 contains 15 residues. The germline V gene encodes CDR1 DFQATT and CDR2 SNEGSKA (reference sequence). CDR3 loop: CSARASGKAPETQYF. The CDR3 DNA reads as TGCAGTGCTAGAGCTAGCGGGAAGGCCCCAGAGACCCAGTACTTC.

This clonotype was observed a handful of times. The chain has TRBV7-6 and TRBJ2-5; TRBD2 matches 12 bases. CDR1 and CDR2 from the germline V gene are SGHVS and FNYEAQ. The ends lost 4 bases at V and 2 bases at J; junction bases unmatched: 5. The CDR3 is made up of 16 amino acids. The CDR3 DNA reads TGTGCCAGCAGCTCCTTGACTAGCGGGGGACAAGAGACCCAGTACTTC. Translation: CASSSLTSGGQETQYF. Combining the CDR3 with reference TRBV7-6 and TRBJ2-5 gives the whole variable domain GAGVSQSPRYKVTKRGQDVALRCDPISGHVSLYWYRQALGQGPEFLTYFNYEAQQDKSGLPNDRFSAERPEGSISTLTIQRTEQRDSAMYRCASSSLTSGGQETQYFGPGTRLLVL.

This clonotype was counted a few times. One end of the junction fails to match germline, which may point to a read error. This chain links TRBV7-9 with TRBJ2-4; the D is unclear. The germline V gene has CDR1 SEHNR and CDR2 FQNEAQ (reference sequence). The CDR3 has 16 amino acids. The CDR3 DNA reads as TGTGCCAGCAGCCCATCCAATCCCATAGCCAAAAGCATTCAGTACTTC. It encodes CASSPSNPIAKSIQYF.

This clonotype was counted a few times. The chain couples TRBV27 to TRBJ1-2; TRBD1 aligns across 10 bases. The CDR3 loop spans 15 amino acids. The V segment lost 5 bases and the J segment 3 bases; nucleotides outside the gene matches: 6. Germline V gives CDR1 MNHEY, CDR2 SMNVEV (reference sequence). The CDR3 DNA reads TGTGCCAGCAGTCCCTTGACAGGGGGCTACTATGGCTACACCTTC. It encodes CASSPLTGGYYGYTF.

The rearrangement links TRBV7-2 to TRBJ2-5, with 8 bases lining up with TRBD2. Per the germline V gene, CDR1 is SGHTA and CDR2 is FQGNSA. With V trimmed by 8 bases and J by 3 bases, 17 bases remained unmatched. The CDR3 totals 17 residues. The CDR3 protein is CASGGLWYGRAEETQYF. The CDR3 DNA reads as TGTGCCAGCGGCGGCCTCTGGTACGGGAGGGCCGAAGAGACCCAGTACTTC.

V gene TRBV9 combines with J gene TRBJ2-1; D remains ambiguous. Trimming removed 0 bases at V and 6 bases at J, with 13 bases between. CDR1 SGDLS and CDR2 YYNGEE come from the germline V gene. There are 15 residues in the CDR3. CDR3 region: CASSVDRRSGNEQFF. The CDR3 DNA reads TGTGCCAGCAGCGTAGATCGCAGGAGTGGCAATGAGCAGTTCTTC.

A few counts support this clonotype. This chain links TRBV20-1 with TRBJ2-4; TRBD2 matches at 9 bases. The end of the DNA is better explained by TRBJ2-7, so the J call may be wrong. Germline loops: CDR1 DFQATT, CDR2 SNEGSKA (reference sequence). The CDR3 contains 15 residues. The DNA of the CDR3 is TGCAGTGCTAGAGATCTCTGGGCGGGGGGGCGCGAGCAGTACTTC. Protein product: CSARDLWAGGREQYF.

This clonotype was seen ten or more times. The CDR3 coding sequence is TGTGCCAGCAGTCTACTGGCCAGCCAAGAGACCCAGTACTTC. Its protein is CASSLLASQETQYF. The chain uses TRBV6-6 and TRBJ2-5; D unresolved. Trimming took off 5 bases at V and 1 base at J, with 11 bases between the two ends. The CDR3 extends over 14 amino acids. The germline gives CDR1 MNHNY, CDR2 SVGAGI (reference sequence).

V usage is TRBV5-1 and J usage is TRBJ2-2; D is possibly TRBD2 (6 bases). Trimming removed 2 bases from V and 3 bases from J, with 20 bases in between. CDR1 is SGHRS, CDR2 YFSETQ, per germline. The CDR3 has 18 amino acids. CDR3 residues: CASSLGFGGARDTGELFF. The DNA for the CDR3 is TGCGCCAGCAGCTTAGGGTTTGGCGGGGCCCGCGACACCGGGGAGCTGTTTTTT.

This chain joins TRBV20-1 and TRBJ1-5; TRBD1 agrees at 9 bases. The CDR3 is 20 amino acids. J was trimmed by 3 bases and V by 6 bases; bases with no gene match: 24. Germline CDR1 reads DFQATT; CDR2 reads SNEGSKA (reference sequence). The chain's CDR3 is CSARGKGGTGNSALNQPQHF. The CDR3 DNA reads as TGCAGTGCCAGGGGGAAGGGGGGGACAGGGAATTCGGCACTCAATCAGCCCCAGCATTTT.

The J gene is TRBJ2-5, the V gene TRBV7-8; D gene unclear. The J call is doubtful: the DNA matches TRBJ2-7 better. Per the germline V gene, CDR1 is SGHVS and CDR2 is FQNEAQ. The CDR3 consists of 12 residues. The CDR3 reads CASTQASGEQYF. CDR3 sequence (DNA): TGTGCCAGCACCCAGGCGTCGGGCGAGCAGTACTTC.

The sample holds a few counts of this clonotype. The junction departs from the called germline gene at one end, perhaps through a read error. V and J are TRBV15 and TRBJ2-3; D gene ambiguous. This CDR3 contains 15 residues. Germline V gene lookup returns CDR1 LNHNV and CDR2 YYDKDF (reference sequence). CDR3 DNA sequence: TGTGCCACCAGTAGAGATAGGGTTTCTACAGATACGCAGTATTTT. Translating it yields CATSRDRVSTDTQYF. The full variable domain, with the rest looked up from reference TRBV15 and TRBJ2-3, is DAMVIQNPRYQVTQFGKPVTLSCSQTLNHNVMYWYQQKSSQAPKLLFHYYDKDFNNEADTPDNFQSRRPNTSFCFLDIRSPGLGDTAMYLCATSRDRVSTDTQYFGPGTRLTVL.

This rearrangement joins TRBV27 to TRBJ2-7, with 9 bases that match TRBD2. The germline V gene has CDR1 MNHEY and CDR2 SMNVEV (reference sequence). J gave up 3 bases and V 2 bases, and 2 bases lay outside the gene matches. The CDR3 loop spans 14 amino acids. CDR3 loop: CASSLKRGDYEQYF. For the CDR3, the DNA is TGTGCCAGCAGTTTAAAGCGGGGGGACTACGAGCAGTACTTC.

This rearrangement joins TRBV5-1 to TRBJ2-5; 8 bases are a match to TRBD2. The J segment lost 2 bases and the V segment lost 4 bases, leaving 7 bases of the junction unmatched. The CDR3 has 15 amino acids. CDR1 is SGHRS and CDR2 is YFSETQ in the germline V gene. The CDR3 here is CASSPQLAAQETQYF. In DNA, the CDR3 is TGCGCCAGCAGCCCCCAACTAGCGGCACAAGAGACCCAGTACTTC.

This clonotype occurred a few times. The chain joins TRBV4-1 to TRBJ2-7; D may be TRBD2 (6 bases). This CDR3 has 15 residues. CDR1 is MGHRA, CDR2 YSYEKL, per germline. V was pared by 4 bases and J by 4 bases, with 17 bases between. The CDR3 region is CASSPSGLAAYEQYF. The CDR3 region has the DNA TGCGCCAGCAGCCCCTCGGGACTTGCGGCATACGAGCAGTACTTC.

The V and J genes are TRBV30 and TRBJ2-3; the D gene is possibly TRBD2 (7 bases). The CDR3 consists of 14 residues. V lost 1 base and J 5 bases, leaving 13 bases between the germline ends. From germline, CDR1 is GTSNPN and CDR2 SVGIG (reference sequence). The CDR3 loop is CAWSGWGGKDTQYF. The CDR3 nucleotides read TGTGCCTGGAGTGGGTGGGGGGGCAAAGATACGCAGTATTTT.

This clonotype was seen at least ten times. CDR3 in amino acids: CSVEVKPLSAYNEQFF. Here the CDR3 DNA reads TGCAGCGTTGAAGTTAAGCCTCTATCTGCCTACAATGAGCAGTTCTTC. The chain couples TRBV29-1 to TRBJ2-1, with D uncertain. CDR3 length: 16 amino acids. The germline V and J ends were trimmed by 1 base and 2 bases, with 15 bases remaining between them. The V gene's germline CDR1 is SQVTM and CDR2 ANQGSEA.

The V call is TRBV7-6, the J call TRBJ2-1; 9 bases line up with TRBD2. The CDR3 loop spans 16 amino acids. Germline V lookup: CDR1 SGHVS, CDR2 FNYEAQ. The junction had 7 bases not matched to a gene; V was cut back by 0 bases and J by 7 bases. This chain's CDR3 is CASSLAAGGPGNEQFF. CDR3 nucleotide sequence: TGTGCCAGCAGCTTAGCGGCGGGAGGGCCGGGTAATGAGCAGTTCTTC.

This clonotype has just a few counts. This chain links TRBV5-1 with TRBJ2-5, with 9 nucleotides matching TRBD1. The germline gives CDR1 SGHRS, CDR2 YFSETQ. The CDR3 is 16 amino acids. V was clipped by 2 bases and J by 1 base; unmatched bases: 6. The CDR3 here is CASSFGQGRRQETQYF. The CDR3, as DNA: TGCGCCAGCAGCTTTGGACAGGGGCGGCGCCAAGAGACCCAGTACTTC. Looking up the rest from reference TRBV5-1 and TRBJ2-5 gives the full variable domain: KAGVTQTPRYLIKTRGQQVTLSCSPISGHRSVSWYQQTPGQGLQFLFEYFSETQRNKGNFPGRFSGRQFSNSRSEMNVSTLELGDSALYLCASSFGQGRRQETQYFGPGTRLLVL.

CDR3 DNA sequence: TGTGCCAGCAGCTTACCTACAGGGGGTGGTAGAGATACGCAGTATTTT. Residues: CASSLPTGGGRDTQYF. The chain combines TRBV7-9 with TRBJ2-3, with TRBD1 identical over 8 bases. Trimming removed 2 bases from V and 5 bases from J; junction bases left unmatched: 9. This CDR3 contains 16 residues. CDR1 is SEHNR and CDR2 is FQNEAQ in the germline V gene (reference sequence).

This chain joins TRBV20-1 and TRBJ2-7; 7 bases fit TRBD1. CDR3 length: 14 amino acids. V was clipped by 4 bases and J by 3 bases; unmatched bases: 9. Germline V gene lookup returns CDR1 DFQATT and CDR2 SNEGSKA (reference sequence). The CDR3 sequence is CSATKQHRGYEQYF. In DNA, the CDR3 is TGCAGTGCTACGAAGCAACACAGGGGCTACGAGCAGTACTTC.